What follows are 20 T cell receptor beta chains derived from one specimen sequenced in a study of shared T cell receptors in the human thymus. Generated by immunoSEQ multiplex PCR, the TCRdb table keeps only in-frame clones and is missing some. The table has about 610,000 clones, roughly 90% seen once. These data also featured in a second study, about human thymus T cells.

The sample consisted of thymocytes. The receptors originated from a boy in the first two years of life with a congenital heart defect.

V and J are TRBV11-2 and TRBJ2-7; D may be TRBD2 (6 bases). The CDR3 spans 16 residues. The germline V gene has CDR1 SGHAT and CDR2 FQNNGV. Trimming stripped 2 bases from V and 5 bases from J, with 19 bases between. The CDR3: CASSLWVFGRVNEQYF. The CDR3 nucleotides are TGTGCCAGCAGCTTATGGGTATTCGGGAGAGTGAACGAGCAGTACTTC.

The V call is TRBV14, the J call TRBJ2-1; 10 nucleotides line up with TRBD1. The germline V gene has CDR1 SGHDN and CDR2 FVKESK. V lost 4 bases and J lost 0; bases outside the gene matches: 12. The CDR3 runs 19 residues. The CDR3 is CASSRFPGQGLSSYNEQFF. In nucleotides, the CDR3 is TGTGCCAGCAGCCGGTTTCCGGGACAGGGGTTGAGCTCCTACAATGAGCAGTTCTTC.

The J gene is TRBJ1-2, the V gene TRBV6-1; 8 bases match TRBD1. Looked up from germline, CDR1 is MNHNS and CDR2 is SASEGT. Trimming took 7 bases from V and 5 from J; bases not matched to a gene: 9. The CDR3 contains 14 residues. Here the CDR3 reads CASNREGQGYGYTF. CDR3 coding DNA: TGTGCCAGCAATCGTGAAGGACAGGGATATGGCTACACCTTC.

V and J are TRBV7-2 and TRBJ2-3; 9 positions match TRBD2. CDR3 size: 16 residues. With 4 bases clipped from V and 0 bases from J, the junction kept 5 bases outside the gene matches. From germline, CDR1 is SGHTA and CDR2 FQGNSA. For the CDR3, the DNA is TGTGCCAGCAGCTCCCGACTAGCGGTTAGCACAGATACGCAGTATTTT. Translating gives CASSSRLAVSTDTQYF.

This clone was counted between two and nine times. The rearrangement joins TRBV6-6 to TRBJ1-2; no firm D call. Germline loops: CDR1 MNHNY, CDR2 SVGAGI (reference sequence). With 0 bases removed from V and 4 bases from J, the gap between germline ends came to 15 bases. The CDR3 spans 16 residues. The CDR3 loop reads CASSYSCQTSSYGYTF. In nucleotides, the CDR3 is TGTGCCAGCAGTTACTCGTGCCAGACTAGCAGCTATGGCTACACCTTC.

This clone was picked up one time. This chain uses TRBV4-1 with TRBJ1-5, with D possibly matching TRBD1 (6 bases). There are 16 residues in the CDR3. Trimming shortened V by 4 bases and J by 5 bases, and 18 bases separated the two germline ends. Germline CDR1 reads MGHRA; CDR2 reads YSYEKL. CDR3 nucleotide sequence: TGCGCCAGCAGCCCCGGGGCCGTACAGGGAGATCAGCCCCAGCATTTT. Translation gives CASSPGAVQGDQPQHF.

The rearrangement joins TRBV27 to TRBJ2-5; weak D call: TRBD2 (5 bases). The V end was cut by 5 bases, the J end by 5 bases, with 21 bases between. The CDR3 runs 16 residues. Germline V gene data show CDR1 as MNHEY and CDR2 as SMNVEV (reference sequence). Here the CDR3 reads CASSAGRSGKGETQYF. DNA of the CDR3: TGTGCCAGCAGTGCAGGAAGGAGCGGAAAAGGGGAGACCCAGTACTTC.

The V call is TRBV2, the J call TRBJ2-4; unclear D gene. V was shortened by 1 base and J by 0 bases, with 7 bases between the two germline ends. There are 15 residues in the CDR3. From germline, CDR1 is SNHLY and CDR2 FYNNEI. In nucleotides, the CDR3 is TGTGCCAGCAGTGAAGTACACCTAGCCAAAAACATTCAGTACTTC. Its translation: CASSEVHLAKNIQYF.

The rearrangement links TRBV10-3 to TRBJ2-2, with 9 positions matching TRBD2. Per the germline V gene, CDR1 is ENHRY and CDR2 is SYGVKD. V dropped 11 bases and J dropped 9; count of bases not matched to a gene: 22. This CDR3 spans 17 amino acids. The CDR3 loop reads CAVASLRPSGVGRELFF. The CDR3 DNA reads TGTGCCGTCGCCTCCCTCCGGCCTAGCGGGGTGGGCCGGGAGCTGTTTTTT.

The chain employs TRBV2 and TRBJ2-2; D may be TRBD2 (6 bases). The CDR3 has 15 amino acids. CDR1 SNHLY and CDR2 FYNNEI come from the germline V gene. V dropped 4 bases and J dropped 4 bases, with 13 bases sitting between them. CDR3 in amino acids: CASSARRAATGELFF. CDR3 DNA: TGTGCCAGCAGTGCGAGGAGGGCCGCCACCGGGGAGCTGTTTTTT.

The rearrangement uses TRBV27 and TRBJ2-7; 7 bases line up with TRBD1. Germline CDR1 MNHEY, CDR2 SMNVEV (reference sequence). This CDR3 comprises 14 residues. V lost 4 bases to trimming and J lost 4 bases; unmatched junction nucleotides: 7. The CDR3 reads CASSSGTAVYEQYF. Written as DNA, the CDR3 is TGTGCCAGCAGTTCAGGGACAGCCGTTTACGAGCAGTACTTC.

The rearrangement uses TRBV5-4 and TRBJ2-3; 7 nucleotides align to TRBD2. This CDR3 has 15 amino acids. V was pared by 0 bases and J by 4 bases, with 5 bases of the junction left unmatched. Germline CDR1 reads SGHNT; CDR2 reads YYREEE (reference sequence). The CDR3 loop is CASSLAAGSADTQYF. CDR3 sequence (DNA): TGTGCCAGCAGCTTGGCAGCGGGATCGGCAGATACGCAGTATTTT.

The chain has TRBV9 and TRBJ2-1, with 7 bases identical to TRBD2. The junction had 5 bases not matched to a gene; V was cut back by 0 bases and J by 2 bases. This CDR3 region has 16 residues. Germline-derived CDR1 and CDR2 are SGDLS and YYNGEE. Here the CDR3 DNA reads TGTGCCAGCAGCGTAGTCAGAGCGGGGACCTACAATGAGCAGTTCTTC. This codes for CASSVVRAGTYNEQFF.

This clone was seen a handful of times. The gene calls are TRBV14 and TRBJ1-1; 7 nucleotides align to TRBD1. With V trimmed by 3 bases and J by 4 bases, 8 bases remained unmatched. The CDR3 consists of 15 residues. Germline V gene sequence: CDR1 SGHDN, CDR2 FVKESK. The CDR3 spells CASSHSGTEITEAFF. The CDR3 DNA reads TGTGCCAGCAGCCACTCCGGGACAGAAATCACTGAAGCTTTCTTT. The complete variable domain, with remaining parts taken from reference TRBV14 and TRBJ1-1, reads EAGVTQFPSHSVIEKGQTVTLRCDPISGHDNLYWYRRVMGKEIKFLLHFVKESKQDESGMPNNRFLAERTGGTYSTLKVQPAELEDSGVYFCASSHSGTEITEAFFGQGTRLTVV.

This clone was detected once. The J gene is TRBJ2-2, the V gene TRBV11-3; 7 bases align to TRBD2. V lost 5 bases, J lost 0 bases, and 12 bases stayed unmatched. Germline CDR1 and CDR2: SGHNT and YENEEA. There are 18 residues in the CDR3. CDR3 in amino acids: CASSPSGEGTPNTGELFF. The CDR3 DNA reads as TGTGCCAGCAGCCCTAGTGGGGAGGGGACGCCGAACACCGGGGAGCTGTTTTTT.

This clone occurred once. The genes are TRBV7-9 and TRBJ2-7; 8 nucleotides match TRBD2. The CDR3 length is 16 residues. In germline, CDR1 is SEHNR, CDR2 FQNEAQ (reference sequence). Unmatched junction bases numbered 13, after V lost 5 bases and J lost 4 bases. The CDR3 DNA follows: TGTGCCAGCAGCCCAGACAAGACTAGCGTGGGTTACGAGCAGTACTTC. It codes for CASSPDKTSVGYEQYF.

The rearrangement uses TRBV6-1 and TRBJ2-3; maybe TRBD2 (6 bases). Per the germline V gene, CDR1 is MNHNS and CDR2 is SASEGT. V was clipped by 4 bases and J by 5 bases, with 19 bases between them. The CDR3 length is 16 residues. The CDR3 sequence is CASSAPAWGLEDTQYF. The CDR3 bases are TGTGCCAGCAGTGCCCCCGCCTGGGGACTGGAAGATACGCAGTATTTT.

The chain joins TRBV4-3 to TRBJ2-3; D is unresolved. This CDR3 has 13 amino acids. CDR1 and CDR2 (germline): LGHNA, YSLEER. The V end lost 0 bases, the J end lost 7 bases, and 8 bases lay between the germline ends. The CDR3 nucleotides are TGCGCCAGCAGCCAAGATCGTAAGCATACGCAGTATTTT. Protein product: CASSQDRKHTQYF.

The CDR3, as DNA: TGTGCCAGCAGTTACTCAAGGGGGGGCACTGAAGCTTTCTTT. This codes for CASSYSRGGTEAFF. V is TRBV6-5 and J is TRBJ1-1; the D gene is possibly TRBD1 (6 bases). Germline V lookup: CDR1 MNHEY, CDR2 SVGAGI. Trimming left V 0 bases short and J 4 bases short, with 9 bases between. The CDR3 consists of 14 residues.

The V gene is TRBV28, the J gene TRBJ1-4; 7 nucleotides align to TRBD1. The germline V gene has CDR1 MDHEN and CDR2 SYDVKM. CDR3 length: 16 residues. J was trimmed by 3 bases and V by 2 bases; bases with no gene match: 6. CDR3: CASSLRGGQSNEKLFF. Written as DNA, the CDR3 is TGTGCCAGCAGTTTACGAGGGGGACAGTCTAATGAAAAACTGTTTTTT.